The sequence of this T cell receptor beta chain was determined in a study of radiation and T cells in renal cell carcinoma (dated by TCRdb to 2020 to 2021). Turning to the overall study: Samples came from a clinical trial, in which primary renal cell carcinomas received 15 Gy stereotactic body radiation therapy followed by nephrectomy 4 weeks later. TCR beta sequencing covered fewer than 60 samples in total, comprising some 25 tumors and around 27 peripheral blood samples. Across all 50 or so samples, several million unique CDR3 nucleotide sequences encoding over 2.5 million unique CDR3 amino acid sequences were identified.

What the study reported, not specific to this receptor: An increase in top tumor clonotypes in blood was observed from baseline to 2 weeks post-radiation, followed by contraction by 4 weeks, which was taken to suggest transient expansion of tumor-resident clones. Dynamics of the blood repertoire were not tracked past 4 weeks after treatment. Because the trial had a single-armed design, the trial could not examine how radiation dose or scheduling affected the TCR repertoire. Because pretreatment tumor biopsies were not available, the baseline intratumoral presence of clonotypes could not be determined.

The meaning of the sample's time point label: blood 2 weeks post-SBRT. The sample's treatment or condition label, in plain terms: 15 Gy SBRT to primary tumor, nephrectomy 4 weeks later. To follow tumor-enriched clonotypes, serial peripheral blood was collected from radiation-treated patients at baseline and at 2 weeks and 4 weeks after SBRT. Every patient's renal cell carcinoma showed clear cell pathology. The QIAamp DNA Blood Mini Kit (Qiagen) was used to prepare genomic DNA for TCR sequencing. Samples were included in the analyses only if all quality control checks were passed. The germline V gene supplies CDR1 SGDLS and CDR2 YYNGEE. There are 15 amino acids in the CDR3, from cysteine to phenylalanine inclusive. Only the CDR3 DNA is retained, 45 bases long and in frame from the first base. V trim: 6 bases; J trim: 3 bases; unmatched bases: 7. The immunoSEQ kit was used, according to the manufacturer's recommendations, to generate TCR beta libraries from genomic DNA. For library preparation, a first multiplex PCR was performed with proprietary primers, followed by a second PCR in which unique barcodes were added, and bead cleanups were performed after each round. A kit-provided positive control reaction and a negative control reaction were included in every sample batch. The final libraries were assessed on an Agilent 4200 TapeStation D1000 ScreenTape, pooled by volume, and quantified by qPCR. Sequencing was performed on an Illumina NextSeq500 with a MidOutput 150-cycle cartridge, and 156 Read1 and 15 Index1 cycles were run with kit custom primers. The pooled library was loaded at roughly 0.9 pM with around 20% PhiX control spiked in. In the original analysis: Vendor-processed data were analyzed in R, with a clonotype defined as all T cells sharing the same CDR3 nucleotide sequence. For clone abundance analyses, frequencies were normalized to the 10,000 most abundant clones in each sample. Public T cell clones, which averaged fewer than five per sample, were excluded before analysis. Tumor-enriched clonotypes and baseline blood-enriched clonotypes were defined as those with an abundance difference of at least 32-fold between compartments. A beta-binomial differential abundance model was used to identify clonotypes that were expanded or contracted between blood time points. Tumor-blood repertoire similarity was measured with the Baroni-Urbani and Buser coefficient, and groups were compared using two-tailed Wilcoxon tests in R. What TCRdb holds here is the immuneACCESS table cut down to in-frame rearrangements. Part of the clones is not present; checked against another copy, under half of the missing clones reflect an unresolved V gene, and the others are unexplained. That table supplies the V and J calls and clone size; D and trimming were determined from the DNA. This sample gives 120,000 or so clones in total; 88% of them show up just once. The ten biggest clones cover almost 6% of the sample.

In this sample, this clone turned up a few times. There is no known antigen for this receptor. Base qualities are not at hand, and no much larger clone is one base apart. The chain is made from TRBV9 and TRBJ2-1; 9 nucleotides in the junction match TRBD2. The sequence was collected from a woman in her sixties or seventies with renal cell carcinoma. The material sequenced was blood, taken from a patient whose treatment included radiotherapy and nephrectomy. The DNA sequence is TGTGCCAGCAATTTAGCGGGGGAACTCTACAATGAGCAGTTCTTC. The resulting protein is CASNLAGELYNEQFF.